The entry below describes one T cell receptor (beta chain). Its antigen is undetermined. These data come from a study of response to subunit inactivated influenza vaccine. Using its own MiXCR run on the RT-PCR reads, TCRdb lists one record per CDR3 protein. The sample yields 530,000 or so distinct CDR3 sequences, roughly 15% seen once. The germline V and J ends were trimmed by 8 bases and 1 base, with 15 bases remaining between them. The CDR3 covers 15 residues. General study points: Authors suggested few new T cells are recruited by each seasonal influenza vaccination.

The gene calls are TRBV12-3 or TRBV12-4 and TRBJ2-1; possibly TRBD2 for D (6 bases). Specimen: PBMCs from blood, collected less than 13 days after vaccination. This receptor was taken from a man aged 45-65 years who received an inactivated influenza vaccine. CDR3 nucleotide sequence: TGTGCCAGCCTGTTTAACGGGGGTTCCTACAATGAGCAGTTCTTC. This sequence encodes CASLFNGGSYNEQFF.